This entry lists 2 T cell receptor beta chains sequenced from one sample in a study of OX40 agonist ivuxolimab in advanced cancers. Profiling relied on immunoSEQ multiplex PCR, and the TCRdb table lists in-frame clones only, not all of them. This table has about 62,000 clones, 90% to 95% appearing once. The specimen comprised CD4+ or CD8+ T cells sorted from blood, sampled in a trial of the OX40 agonist ivuxolimab. The receptors stem from an adult with an advanced solid tumor such as melanoma, head and neck, liver or kidney cancer.

The V and J genes are TRBV5-4 and TRBJ1-4, with 10 positions matching TRBD1. The V segment lost 4 bases and the J segment 8 bases; nucleotides outside the gene matches: 5. The CDR3 has 14 residues. CDR1 is SGHNT and CDR2 is YYREEE in the germline V gene (reference sequence). This CDR3 is CASSTDRGYEKLFF. The CDR3 coding sequence is TGTGCCAGCAGCACGGACAGGGGGTACGAAAAACTGTTTTTT.

The chain has TRBV27 and TRBJ2-2, with TRBD1 as a possible D gene (5 bases). CDR1 and CDR2 from the germline V gene are MNHEY and SMNVEV (reference sequence). The CDR3 covers 14 residues. The V end lost 4 bases, the J end lost 3 bases, and 9 bases lay between the germline ends. The CDR3 reads CASSYWTYTGELFF. CDR3 in DNA: TGTGCCAGCAGTTACTGGACATACACCGGGGAGCTGTTTTTT.